This record covers a single T cell receptor beta chain. The target antigen is unknown. The data stem from a study of identical twins. Germline values: CDR1 SGHVS, CDR2 FNYEAQ. The V gene end was trimmed by 5 bases and the J gene end by 6 bases; junction bases not matched to a gene: 6. This CDR3 comprises 13 residues. The study's findings and limits: With beta out-of-frame sequences, excess sharing by twins was weaker. Out-of-frame alpha sequences shared by twins showed excess low generation probability. Insertions were reduced in abundant cord blood beta clonotypes but not in memory repertoires.

A universal primer site was added by template switching, and unique molecular identifiers were carried by the cDNA. Using its own MiXCR run on the 5' RACE reads, TCRdb lists one record per CDR3 protein. The sample carries a few hundred thousand distinct CDR3 sequences, roughly 12% recorded once. These data were also reused for a study on yellow fever vaccine responses in identical twins.

The TCR originated in a woman under 30 in good health. Sample: CD8+ T cells sorted from blood. This chain joins TRBV7-6 and TRBJ1-2, with TRBD1 matching 7 bases. The CDR3 DNA follows: TGTGCCAGCAGCCCGGGACAGCTGAATGGCTACACCTTC. Amino acid sequence: CASSPGQLNGYTF.